The 10 T cell receptor beta chains given below trace back to one sample, sequenced in a study of blood T cells in healthy people across ages. A second roughly 7 to 11 cycle PCR used barcoded and J-beta primers. Each CDR3 protein is one row after TCRdb ran MiXCR on the 5' RACE reads. The data hold fewer than 2,000,000 distinct CDR3 sequences, with 34% observed a single time. Material for sequencing was blood. All receptors derive from a woman aged 25 to 39 in good health.

The chain combines TRBV30 with TRBJ2-5; D is unclear. The CDR3 spans 13 residues. Germline-derived CDR1 and CDR2 are GTSNPN and SVGIG (reference sequence). V lost 3 bases, J lost 5 bases, and 13 bases lay in between. CDR3 protein: CAWSVAVQETQYF. The CDR3 region has the DNA TGTGCCTGGAGCGTTGCGGTTCAGGAGACCCAGTACTTC.

The table lists this clonotype with many counts. CDR3 nucleotide sequence: TGCGCCAGCCGCTACGACAGAACGGCGACTCCCTACGAGCAGTACTTC. Its protein product is CASRYDRTATPYEQYF. The J gene is TRBJ2-7, the V gene TRBV5-1; tentative D call: TRBD1 (5 bases). Germline V CDR1 and CDR2: SGHRS, YFSETQ. V lost 7 bases, J lost 2 bases, and 22 bases lay in between. The CDR3 runs 16 residues.

This clonotype has only a few counts. The chain is built from TRBV10-1 and TRBJ1-2, with D possibly matching TRBD1 (6 bases). Per the germline V gene, CDR1 is WNHNN and CDR2 is SYGVQD (reference sequence). CDR3 length: 13 residues. Trimming removed 5 bases at V and 6 bases at J, with 13 bases between. This chain's CDR3 is CASSRNREHGYTF. CDR3 sequence (DNA): TGCGCCAGCAGTCGGAACAGGGAGCATGGCTACACCTTC.

The sample holds many counts of this clonotype. The chain recombines TRBV5-1 with TRBJ2-1; 7 bases match TRBD2. The CDR3 has 15 amino acids. With 4 bases clipped from V and 0 bases from J, the junction kept 4 bases outside the gene matches. Germline V gene sequence: CDR1 SGHRS, CDR2 YFSETQ. CDR3 bases: TGCGCCAGCAGCCACTGGGGGGGCTCCTACAATGAGCAGTTCTTC. It codes for CASSHWGGSYNEQFF. Full variable domain (remainder filled in from reference TRBV5-1 and TRBJ2-1): KAGVTQTPRYLIKTRGQQVTLSCSPISGHRSVSWYQQTPGQGLQFLFEYFSETQRNKGNFPGRFSGRQFSNSRSEMNVSTLELGDSALYLCASSHWGGSYNEQFFGPGTRLTVL.

Only a few counts were recorded for this clonotype. The chain joins TRBV20-1 to TRBJ2-3, with D perhaps matching TRBD1 (5 bases). The CDR3 sequence is 13 residues long. The germline gives CDR1 DFQATT, CDR2 SNEGSKA (reference sequence). V lost 5 bases and J 1 base, leaving 10 bases between the germline ends. The chain's CDR3 is CSAVDIRTDTQYF. CDR3 nucleotides: TGCAGTGCTGTGGACATACGCACAGATACGCAGTATTTT.

CDR3: CASSFGTAEDYGYTF. For the CDR3, the DNA is TGTGCCAGCAGCTTTGGGACAGCGGAGGACTATGGCTACACCTTC. The chain carries TRBV5-8 and TRBJ1-2; 7 nucleotides agree with TRBD1. CDR3 length equals 15 residues. Germline CDR1 and CDR2: SGHTS and YDEGEE. V lost 2 bases, J lost 3 bases, and 7 bases stayed unmatched. The full variable domain, completed using reference TRBV5-8 and TRBJ1-2, is EAGVTQSPTHLIKTRGQQATLRCSPISGHTSVYWYQQALGLGLQFLLWYDEGEERNRGNFPPRFSGRQFPNYSSELNVNALELEDSALYLCASSFGTAEDYGYTFGSGTRLTVV.

This clonotype was seen many times. The gene calls are TRBV29-1 and TRBJ1-4, with unresolved D. This CDR3 contains 14 residues. CDR1 SQVTM and CDR2 ANQGSEA come from the germline V gene. Trimming pared 4 bases from V and 5 bases from J, leaving 14 bases between. The CDR3 coding sequence is TGCAGCGTTGCAATTGGAACGGCCAATGAAAAACTGTTTTTT. Its protein product is CSVAIGTANEKLFF.

The V gene is TRBV9, the J gene TRBJ1-2, with D possibly being TRBD1 (5 bases). The V gene lost 0 bases and the J gene lost 4 bases, with 13 bases spanning the gap. CDR3 length: 15 amino acids. The germline gives CDR1 SGDLS, CDR2 YYNGEE. CDR3 loop: CASSVGIPDTYGYTF. The CDR3 nucleotides are TGTGCCAGCAGCGTAGGCATCCCGGACACCTATGGCTACACCTTC.

In DNA, the CDR3 is TGTGCCAGCAAGTGGGACTCGCAGGTCGATGAGCAGTTCTTC. As protein: CASKWDSQVDEQFF. The chain recombines TRBV27 with TRBJ2-1; possible D gene TRBD2, 6 bases. Germline V CDR1 and CDR2: MNHEY, SMNVEV (reference sequence). The CDR3 covers 14 residues. Trimming shortened V by 7 bases and J by 8 bases, and 18 bases separated the two germline ends.

The chain joins TRBV3-1 to TRBJ2-3; D gene ambiguous. V was cut by 0 bases and J by 5 bases, with 9 bases left in between. Germline values: CDR1 LGHDT, CDR2 YNNKEL (reference sequence). The CDR3 extends over 14 amino acids. The CDR3 DNA follows: TGTGCCAGCAGCCAAGATAAGCGTGGAGATACGCAGTATTTT. Encoded protein: CASSQDKRGDTQYF.